What follows describes a single T cell receptor (beta chain). This sample was included in a study of OX40 agonist ivuxolimab in advanced cancers. The assay was immunoSEQ multiplex PCR, and TCRdb's table has in-frame clones only and misses some. The sample holds roughly 48,000 clones, roughly 85% seen once. There are 14 residues in the CDR3. Germline CDR1 reads KGHSH; CDR2 reads LQKENI. V shed 6 bases and J shed 4 bases, with 15 bases lying between them. V usage is TRBV18 and J usage is TRBJ1-1; possible D gene TRBD1, 6 bases. Sequenced material: CD4+ or CD8+ T cells sorted from blood, taken in a trial of the OX40 agonist ivuxolimab. The TCR originated in an adult with an advanced solid tumor such as melanoma, head and neck, liver or kidney cancer. CDR3 sequence reads: CASSYDRSTTEAFF. In DNA form, the CDR3 reads TGTGCCAGCTCCTATGACAGGAGCACCACTGAAGCTTTCTTT.